What follows are 30 T cell receptor beta chains derived from one specimen sequenced in a study of blood T cells in healthy people across ages. A second PCR of 7 to 11 cycles used a sample-barcoded 5' primer and a J-beta primer mix. From the 5' RACE reads, TCRdb called clonotypes with MiXCR, one entry per CDR3 protein. Here the sample spans hundreds of thousands of distinct CDR3 sequences, 40% to 45% being singletons. Source material: blood. The receptors stem from an elderly man in good health.

This clonotype was seen just once. This chain uses TRBV2 with TRBJ1-2; 7 bases fit TRBD1. Looked up from germline, CDR1 is SNHLY and CDR2 is FYNNEI. The J segment lost 5 bases and the V segment lost 7 bases, leaving 7 bases of the junction unmatched. There are 13 residues in the CDR3. The CDR3: CASTRTGTYGYTF. Here the CDR3 DNA reads TGTGCCAGCACCCGGACAGGAACATATGGCTACACCTTC.

This chain joins TRBV7-6 and TRBJ2-7, with a weak D call TRBD1 (7 bases). V was shortened by 0 bases and J by 1 base, with 16 bases between the two germline ends. Germline V lookup: CDR1 SGHVS, CDR2 FNYEAQ. The length of the CDR3 is 17 residues. CDR3 residues: CASSLAGGAGGSYEQYF. CDR3 DNA sequence: TGTGCCAGCAGCTTAGCGGGCGGGGCAGGGGGATCCTACGAGCAGTACTTC.

The rearrangement joins TRBV3-1 to TRBJ2-1, with no clear D. This CDR3 has 13 residues. Germline CDR1 reads LGHDT; CDR2 reads YNNKEL (reference sequence). Trimming removed 4 bases at V and 7 bases at J, with 11 bases between. The chain's CDR3 is CASSRHGPNEQFF. The CDR3 DNA sequence: TGTGCCAGCAGCCGACATGGACCAAATGAGCAGTTCTTC.

This clonotype has a handful of counts. V and J are TRBV30 and TRBJ1-2; unclear D gene. Germline V gene sequence: CDR1 GTSNPN, CDR2 SVGIG (reference sequence). With 0 bases removed from V and 4 bases from J, the gap between germline ends came to 18 bases. The CDR3 covers 16 residues. The DNA of the CDR3 is TGTGCCTGGAGTGTACGGATACAATCTTACATCTATGGCTACACCTTC. This encodes CAWSVRIQSYIYGYTF.

Note on this clonotype: Relative to the germline gene, one junction end is altered; a read error may explain this. CDR3 coding DNA: TGTGCTAGCAGCCGACAGCGGGTCTTCGGTGAGCAGTTCTTC. It yields the protein CASSRQRVFGEQFF. V and J are TRBV11-2 and TRBJ2-1, with a weak D call TRBD2 (6 bases). CDR3 size: 14 residues. Per the germline V gene, CDR1 is SGHAT and CDR2 is FQNNGV.

This rearrangement joins TRBV27 to TRBJ2-3; 8 nucleotides line up with TRBD2. The CDR3 totals 14 residues. With V trimmed by 7 bases and J by 0 bases, 3 bases remained unmatched. From germline, CDR1 is MNHEY and CDR2 SMNVEV (reference sequence). This chain's CDR3 is CASKTSASTDTQYF. The CDR3 DNA is TGTGCCAGCAAGACTAGCGCAAGCACAGATACGCAGTATTTT.

The chain uses TRBV20-1 and TRBJ2-7, with 7 bases matching TRBD2. The germline V gene encodes CDR1 DFQATT and CDR2 SNEGSKA (reference sequence). CDR3 length equals 15 residues. V trimming: 3 bases; J trimming: 0 bases; junction bases outside the gene matches: 8. The CDR3 spells CSASRGGRASYEQYF. The CDR3 DNA is TGCAGTGCTAGTAGGGGAGGGAGGGCCTCCTACGAGCAGTACTTC.

The chain recombines TRBV6-6 with TRBJ2-7; tentatively, D is TRBD1 or TRBD2 (5 bases each). CDR3 length: 13 residues. From germline, CDR1 is MNHNY and CDR2 SVGAGI (reference sequence). Trimming pared 6 bases from V and 3 bases from J, leaving 12 bases between. CDR3 residues: CASSSGADYEQYF. The DNA of the CDR3 is TGTGCCAGCAGCTCCGGGGCGGACTACGAGCAGTACTTC.

J is TRBJ1-2 and V is TRBV20-1, with D unresolved. The CDR3 has 16 amino acids. Germline values: CDR1 DFQATT, CDR2 SNEGSKA (reference sequence). V was cut by 3 bases and J by 5 bases, with 22 bases left in between. CDR3: CSARPPGPGPRYGYTF. In nucleotides, the CDR3 is TGCAGTGCTAGGCCCCCCGGACCCGGCCCGCGGTATGGCTACACCTTC.

The CDR3 is CASSPAGGSIIGELFF. CDR3 nucleotide sequence: TGTGCCAGCAGCCCCGCGGGCGGGAGTATTATCGGGGAGCTGTTTTTT. This rearrangement joins TRBV7-3 to TRBJ2-2, with 7 nucleotides matching TRBD2. The CDR3 consists of 16 residues. Trimming cost V 5 bases and J 7 bases; bases outside gene matches: 13. The germline V gene has CDR1 SGHTA and CDR2 FQGTGA.

The V call is TRBV11-2, the J call TRBJ2-4; TRBD1 matches at 9 bases. TRBJ2-7 matches the DNA end more closely, so the J call is doubtful. The germline V gene encodes CDR1 SGHAT and CDR2 FQNNGV. The CDR3 contains 14 residues. CDR3 sequence: CASSDDRGSDEQYF. The CDR3 DNA follows: TGTGCCAGCAGCGACGACAGGGGGTCGGACGAGCAGTACTTC.

This clonotype was counted between two and nine times. The gene calls are TRBV20-1 and TRBJ1-2; 8 bases align to TRBD1. CDR1 is DFQATT, CDR2 SNEGSKA, per germline (reference sequence). Trimming removed 6 bases from V and 0 bases from J; junction bases left unmatched: 9. This CDR3 is built from 15 residues. The CDR3 DNA reads TGCAGTGCCCCGGACAGGGCCAAAGCTAACTATGGCTACACCTTC. This translates into CSAPDRAKANYGYTF.

As regards this clonotype: Sequence at one end of the junction differs from germline and may be a read error. V and J are TRBV7-2 and TRBJ2-7; 9 bases map to TRBD2. This CDR3 has 20 amino acids. Germline V lookup: CDR1 SGHTA, CDR2 FQGNSA. The CDR3 sequence is CANSLRSSASGTRFVYEQYF. In nucleotides, the CDR3 is TGTGCCAACAGCTTAAGGAGTTCGGCTAGCGGGACACGCTTCGTCTACGAGCAGTACTTC.

This clonotype was observed a single time. The chain employs TRBV27 and TRBJ2-1; D unresolved. V was cut by 5 bases and J by 12 bases, with 35 bases left in between. The CDR3 loop spans 19 amino acids. Per the germline V gene, CDR1 is MNHEY and CDR2 is SMNVEV (reference sequence). CDR3 region: CASSPSIDGTNKGNYGQFF. The CDR3, as DNA: TGTGCCAGCAGTCCCTCGATCGACGGTACCAACAAGGGCAACTACGGGCAGTTCTTC.

This chain links TRBV28 with TRBJ2-1; 7 bases map to TRBD2. Unmatched junction bases numbered 18, after V lost 5 bases and J lost 8 bases. The CDR3 is 17 residues long. Germline values: CDR1 MDHEN, CDR2 SYDVKM. CDR3 protein: CASSATNWGGSLDEQFF. The CDR3 region has the DNA TGTGCCAGCAGTGCCACTAATTGGGGCGGGAGTCTCGATGAGCAGTTCTTC.

This clonotype was seen just once. The chain is built from TRBV7-6 and TRBJ2-2, with 9 positions matching TRBD2. There are 16 residues in the CDR3. J gave up 7 bases and V 5 bases, and 11 bases lay outside the gene matches. Germline CDR1 is SGHVS and CDR2 is FNYEAQ. DNA for the CDR3: TGTGCCAGCAGCCTTAGCGGGGGCCCCTCGGACGGGGAGCTGTTTTTT. Translating gives CASSLSGGPSDGELFF.

This clonotype was found a few times. The rearrangement uses TRBV7-9 and TRBJ2-3, with D maybe TRBD2 (6 bases). V shed 2 bases and J shed 3 bases, with 21 bases lying between them. The CDR3 runs to 18 residues. CDR1 SEHNR and CDR2 FQNEAQ come from the germline V gene (reference sequence). CDR3 residues: CASSLIRGIAERTDTQYF. In DNA, the CDR3 is TGTGCCAGCAGCTTAATAAGGGGAATAGCGGAACGAACAGATACGCAGTATTTT.

Concerning this clonotype: An end of the junction differs from the germline gene, which may be a read error. The rearrangement links TRBV4-1 to TRBJ1-4; possible D gene TRBD1, 5 bases. The CDR3 has 16 residues. Germline V gene sequence: CDR1 MGHRA, CDR2 YSYEKL. The CDR3 DNA reads TGCGCCAGCAACCAAGAGAAGGGGATAGGTAATGAAAAACTGTTTTTT. It yields the protein CASNQEKGIGNEKLFF.

The table lists this clonotype with a few counts. The chain uses TRBV28 and TRBJ2-7, with D perhaps matching TRBD1 (6 bases). Germline V gene sequence: CDR1 MDHEN, CDR2 SYDVKM. There are 13 residues in the CDR3. V was clipped by 3 bases and J by 5 bases, with 11 bases between them. The DNA of the CDR3 is TGTGCCAGCAGTTTGGCAGGGGACCACGAGCAGTACTTC. This codes for CASSLAGDHEQYF.

The table lists this clonotype with a few counts. This chain joins TRBV6-4 and TRBJ1-6; a weak D match, TRBD1 (6 bases). The germline CDR1 and CDR2 sequences are MRHNA and SNTAGT. This CDR3 comprises 13 residues. Trimming stripped 8 bases from V and 5 bases from J, with 10 bases between. This chain's CDR3 is CASAGQHNSPLHF. The CDR3 DNA follows: TGTGCCAGCGCCGGACAGCATAATTCACCCCTCCACTTT.

This clonotype was picked up a small number of times. The chain carries TRBV6-2 or TRBV6-3 and TRBJ2-4, with TRBD2 identical over 7 bases. The J call may be incorrect, as the DNA end agrees better with TRBJ2-7. CDR3 length: 16 amino acids. CDR1 MNHEY and CDR2 SVGEGT come from the germline V gene. The CDR3 sequence: CASSPPFTGGDYEQYF. The CDR3 DNA is TGTGCCAGCAGTCCCCCCTTTACGGGGGGTGACTACGAGCAGTACTTC.

The chain is built from TRBV20-1 and TRBJ2-3, with TRBD1 matching 9 bases. The CDR3 totals 15 residues. The trim removed 3 bases at V and 4 bases at J, leaving 8 bases unmatched. Germline assignment: CDR1 DFQATT and CDR2 SNEGSKA (reference sequence). CDR3 DNA: TGCAGTGCTAGCCGGACAGGGGTCCGATCAGATACGCAGTATTTT. Its translation is CSASRTGVRSDTQYF.

This rearrangement joins TRBV11-2 to TRBJ2-1; 10 nucleotides agree with TRBD2. CDR3 length: 15 amino acids. Per germline, CDR1 SGHAT and CDR2 FQNNGV. With 11 bases clipped from V and 7 bases from J, the junction kept 14 bases outside the gene matches. The DNA of the CDR3 is TGTGCCGGACAAAAAGCGGGGGGGCGCTTGAATGAGCAGTTCTTC. This encodes CAGQKAGGRLNEQFF.

The CDR3 sequence is CAWSLGHKNTEAFF. CDR3 DNA sequence: TGTGCCTGGAGTTTAGGGCACAAGAACACTGAAGCTTTCTTT. This rearrangement joins TRBV30 to TRBJ1-1; no clear D. V was clipped by 2 bases and J by 1 base, with 11 bases between them. Germline V gives CDR1 GTSNPN, CDR2 SVGIG (reference sequence). This CDR3 region has 14 residues. Full variable domain (missing parts from reference TRBV30 and TRBJ1-1): SQTIHQWPATLVQPVGSPLSLECTVEGTSNPNLYWYRQAAGRGLQLLFYSVGIGQISSEVPQNLSASRPQDRQFILSSKKLLLSDSGFYLCAWSLGHKNTEAFFGQGTRLTVV.

In its sample, this clonotype was seen a few times. The chain couples TRBV27 to TRBJ1-6, with D uncertain. The CDR3 spans 16 residues. The V and J ends lost 3 bases and 2 bases respectively, with 11 bases between them. The germline V gene has CDR1 MNHEY and CDR2 SMNVEV (reference sequence). In DNA, the CDR3 is TGTGCCAGCAGTTTTGGGATAAGACCCTATAATTCACCCCTCCACTTT. It is translated as CASSFGIRPYNSPLHF.

As for this clonotype: A much more abundant neighbour one base away suggests this may be a read error. The gene calls are TRBV7-3 and TRBJ2-1, with D maybe TRBD1 (6 bases). The CDR3 consists of 13 residues. V lost 5 bases to trimming and J lost 6 bases, with 11 bases between them. Germline V gene sequence: CDR1 SGHTA, CDR2 FQGTGA. The CDR3: CASSRGRGNEQFF. DNA for the CDR3: TGTGCCAGCAGCCGAGGCAGGGGCAATGAGCAGTTCTTC.

The chain uses TRBV30 and TRBJ2-3; D is unresolved. The CDR3 runs to 11 residues. Trimming stripped 5 bases from V and 4 bases from J, with 7 bases between. Germline V CDR1 and CDR2: GTSNPN, SVGIG (reference sequence). CDR3 DNA: TGTGCCTGGTCTGGCTCAGATACGCAGTATTTT. Its translation: CAWSGSDTQYF.

This clonotype was seen repeatedly, ten times or more. The chain couples TRBV4-3 to TRBJ2-5; D possibly uses TRBD1 or TRBD2 (6 bases each). CDR1 and CDR2 from the germline V gene are LGHNA and YSLEER. V lost 4 bases, J lost 5 bases, and 17 bases lay in between. There are 15 residues in the CDR3. Written as DNA, the CDR3 is TGCGCCAGCAGCCGAAATGGAGGGGGGCTGGAGACCCAGTACTTC. Protein sequence: CASSRNGGGLETQYF.

This clonotype has just one count. V gene TRBV9 combines with J gene TRBJ2-3; D gene uncertain. This CDR3 region has 12 residues. The germline CDR1 and CDR2 sequences are SGDLS and YYNGEE. V lost 4 bases to trimming and J lost 8 bases, with 11 bases between them. CDR3 residues: CASSPPSSTQYF. DNA for the CDR3: TGTGCCAGCAGCCCACCGAGCAGTACGCAGTATTTT.

This clonotype was seen a few times. The CDR3 nucleotides are TGTGCCAGCAGCTCTAAAGATCAAGAGACCCAGTACTTC. Its translation is CASSSKDQETQYF. The chain joins TRBV11-3 to TRBJ2-5; D unresolved. The length of the CDR3 is 13 residues. Between the trimmed V and J ends, which lost 4 bases and 2 bases, there was a span of 8 bases. The germline V gene has CDR1 SGHNT and CDR2 YENEEA.